This T cell receptor beta chain was sequenced during a study of vaccination effects on CD4 cells after COVID-19. ViraFEST used viral peptide pools to expand antigen-specific CD4+ T cells before sequencing. Researchers isolated CD4+ T cells once approximately eleven days of culture had elapsed. Recipients of the vaccine had no prior SARS-CoV-2 infection and negative nucleocapsid antibodies. As regards this clone: Antigen unknown.

Germline lookup yields CDR1 MNHEY and CDR2 SVGAGI. Trimming at V came to 7 bases and at J to 6 bases, leaving 12 bases not matched to a gene. The CDR3 has 15 residues. Using immunoSEQ multiplex PCR, the repertoire was profiled, and TCRdb retains in-frame clones only, with some absent. Of tens of thousands of clones in the sample, roughly 79% were seen once. Sequenced material: CD4+ T cells from PBMCs cultured with SARS-CoV-2 spike peptides, taken before COVID-19 vaccination. The origin of this receptor is a human donor who received a COVID-19 vaccine. The chain carries TRBV6-5 and TRBJ2-1, with TRBD2 matching 7 bases. The CDR3 coding sequence is TGTGCCAGCATCCAAGGCGGGGGTGGGGTCAATGAGCAGTTCTTC. Translating it yields CASIQGGGGVNEQFF.